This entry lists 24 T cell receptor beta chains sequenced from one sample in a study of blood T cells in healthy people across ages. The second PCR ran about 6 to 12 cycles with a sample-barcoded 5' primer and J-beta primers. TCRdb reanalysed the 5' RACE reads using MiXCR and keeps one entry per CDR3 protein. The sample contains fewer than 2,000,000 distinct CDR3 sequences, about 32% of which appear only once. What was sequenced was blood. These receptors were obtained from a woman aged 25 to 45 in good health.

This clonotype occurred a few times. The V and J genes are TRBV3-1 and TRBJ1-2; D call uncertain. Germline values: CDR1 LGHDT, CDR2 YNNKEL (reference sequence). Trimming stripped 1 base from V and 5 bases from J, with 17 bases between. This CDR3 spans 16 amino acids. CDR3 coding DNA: TGTGCCAGCAGCCAAGGATCGCGGAGACATTTTTATGGCTACACCTTC. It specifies CASSQGSRRHFYGYTF.

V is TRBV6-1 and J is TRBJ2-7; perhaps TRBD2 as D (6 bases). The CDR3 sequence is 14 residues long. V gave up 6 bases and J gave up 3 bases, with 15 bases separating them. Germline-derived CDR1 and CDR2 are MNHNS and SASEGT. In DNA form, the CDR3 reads TGTGCCAGCAGAGTCCGGGACTCCAACTACGAGCAGTACTTC. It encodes CASRVRDSNYEQYF.

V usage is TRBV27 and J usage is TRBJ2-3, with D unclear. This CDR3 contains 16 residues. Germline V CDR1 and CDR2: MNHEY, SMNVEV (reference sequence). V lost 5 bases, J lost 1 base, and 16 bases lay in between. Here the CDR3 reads CASSPRKAKGTDTQYF. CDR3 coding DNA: TGTGCCAGCAGTCCCCGTAAGGCGAAGGGCACAGATACGCAGTATTTT.

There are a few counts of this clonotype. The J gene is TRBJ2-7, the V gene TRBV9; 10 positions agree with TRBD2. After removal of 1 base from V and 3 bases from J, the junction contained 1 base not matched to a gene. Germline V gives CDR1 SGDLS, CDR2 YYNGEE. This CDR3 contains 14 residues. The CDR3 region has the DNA TGTGCCAGCAGCGTACTAGCGGGGGACTACGAGCAGTACTTC. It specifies CASSVLAGDYEQYF. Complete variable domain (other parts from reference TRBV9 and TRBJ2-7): DSGVTQTPKHLITATGQRVTLRCSPRSGDLSVYWYQQSLDQGLQFLIQYYNGEERAKGNILERFSAQQFPDLHSELNLSSLELGDSALYFCASSVLAGDYEQYFGPGTRLTVT.

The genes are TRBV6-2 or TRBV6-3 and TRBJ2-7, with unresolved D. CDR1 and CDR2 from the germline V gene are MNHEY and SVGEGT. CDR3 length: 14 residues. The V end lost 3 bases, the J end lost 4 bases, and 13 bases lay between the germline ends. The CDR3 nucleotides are TGTGCCAGCAGTTATCTCCCTGTTGGATACGAGCAGTACTTC. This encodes CASSYLPVGYEQYF.

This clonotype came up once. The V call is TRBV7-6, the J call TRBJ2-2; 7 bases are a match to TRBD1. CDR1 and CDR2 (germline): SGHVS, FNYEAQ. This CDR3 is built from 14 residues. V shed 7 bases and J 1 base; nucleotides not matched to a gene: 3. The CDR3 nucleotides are TGTGCCAGCACCGGGACAGTGAACACCGGGGAGCTGTTTTTT. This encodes CASTGTVNTGELFF. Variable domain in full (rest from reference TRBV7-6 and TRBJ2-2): GAGVSQSPRYKVTKRGQDVALRCDPISGHVSLYWYRQALGQGPEFLTYFNYEAQQDKSGLPNDRFSAERPEGSISTLTIQRTEQRDSAMYRCASTGTVNTGELFFGEGSRLTVL.

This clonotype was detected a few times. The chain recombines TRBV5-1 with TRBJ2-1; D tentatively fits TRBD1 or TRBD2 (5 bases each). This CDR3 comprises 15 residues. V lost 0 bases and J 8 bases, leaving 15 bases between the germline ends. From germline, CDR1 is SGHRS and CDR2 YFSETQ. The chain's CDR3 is CASSLDTRRGDEQFF. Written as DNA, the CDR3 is TGCGCCAGCAGCTTGGACACTCGTCGAGGGGATGAGCAGTTCTTC. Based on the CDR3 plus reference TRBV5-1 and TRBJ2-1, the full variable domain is KAGVTQTPRYLIKTRGQQVTLSCSPISGHRSVSWYQQTPGQGLQFLFEYFSETQRNKGNFPGRFSGRQFSNSRSEMNVSTLELGDSALYLCASSLDTRRGDEQFFGPGTRLTVL.

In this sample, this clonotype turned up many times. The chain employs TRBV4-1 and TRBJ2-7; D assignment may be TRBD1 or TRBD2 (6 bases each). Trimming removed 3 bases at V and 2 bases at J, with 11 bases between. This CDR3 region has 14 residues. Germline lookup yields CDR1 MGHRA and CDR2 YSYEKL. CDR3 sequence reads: CASSQRDIAYEQYF. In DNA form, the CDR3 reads TGCGCCAGCAGCCAGCGGGACATAGCCTACGAGCAGTACTTC.

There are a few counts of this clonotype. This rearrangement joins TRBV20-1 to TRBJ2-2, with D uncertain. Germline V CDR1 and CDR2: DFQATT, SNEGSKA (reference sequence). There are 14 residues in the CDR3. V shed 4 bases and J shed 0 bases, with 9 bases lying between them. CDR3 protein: CSATESANTGELFF. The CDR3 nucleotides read TGCAGTGCTACTGAGTCGGCGAACACCGGGGAGCTGTTTTTT.

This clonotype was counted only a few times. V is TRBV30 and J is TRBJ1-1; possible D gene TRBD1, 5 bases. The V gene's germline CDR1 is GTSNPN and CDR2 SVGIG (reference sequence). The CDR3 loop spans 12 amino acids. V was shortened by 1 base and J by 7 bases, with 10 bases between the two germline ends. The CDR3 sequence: CAWSAGLFEAFF. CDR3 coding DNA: TGTGCCTGGAGTGCGGGGCTCTTTGAAGCTTTCTTT.

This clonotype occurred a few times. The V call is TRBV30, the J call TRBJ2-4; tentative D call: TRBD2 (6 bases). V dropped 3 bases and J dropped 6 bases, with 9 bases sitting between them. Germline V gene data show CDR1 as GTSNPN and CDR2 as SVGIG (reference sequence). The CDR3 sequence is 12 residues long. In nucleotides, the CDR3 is TGTGCCTGGAGGGGGGGAGGAAACATTCAGTACTTC. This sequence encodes CAWRGGGNIQYF.

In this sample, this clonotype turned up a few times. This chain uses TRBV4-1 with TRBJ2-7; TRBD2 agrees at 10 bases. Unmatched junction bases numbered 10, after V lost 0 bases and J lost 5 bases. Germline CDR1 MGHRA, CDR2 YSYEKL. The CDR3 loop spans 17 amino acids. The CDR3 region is CASSQDGPSGSWNEQYF. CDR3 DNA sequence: TGCGCCAGCAGCCAAGATGGTCCTAGCGGGAGCTGGAACGAGCAGTACTTC.

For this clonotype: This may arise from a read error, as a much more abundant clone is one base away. The CDR3 loop is CASSSWTSGRSEQFF. For the CDR3, the DNA is TGTGCCAGCAGCTCCTGGACTAGCGGGCGGAGTGAGCAGTTCTTC. This chain uses TRBV11-2 with TRBJ2-1; the match to TRBD2 covers 11 bases. The CDR3 length is 15 residues. Looked up from germline, CDR1 is SGHAT and CDR2 is FQNNGV. V lost 4 bases to trimming and J lost 9 bases; unmatched junction nucleotides: 8.

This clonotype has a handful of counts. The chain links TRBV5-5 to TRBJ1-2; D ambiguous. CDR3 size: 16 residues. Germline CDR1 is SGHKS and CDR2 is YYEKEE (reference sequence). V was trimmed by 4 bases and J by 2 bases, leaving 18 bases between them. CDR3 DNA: TGTGCCAGCAGCCTGGGTGGGTCTATTATCAACTATGGCTACACCTTC. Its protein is CASSLGGSIINYGYTF.

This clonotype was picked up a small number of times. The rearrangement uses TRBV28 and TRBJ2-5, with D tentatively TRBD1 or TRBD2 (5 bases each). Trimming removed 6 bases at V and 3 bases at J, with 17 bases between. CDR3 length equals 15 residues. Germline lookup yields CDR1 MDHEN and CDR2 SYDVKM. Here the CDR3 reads CASRTGPGEEETQYF. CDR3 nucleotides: TGTGCCAGCAGGACGGGGCCAGGCGAGGAAGAGACCCAGTACTTC.

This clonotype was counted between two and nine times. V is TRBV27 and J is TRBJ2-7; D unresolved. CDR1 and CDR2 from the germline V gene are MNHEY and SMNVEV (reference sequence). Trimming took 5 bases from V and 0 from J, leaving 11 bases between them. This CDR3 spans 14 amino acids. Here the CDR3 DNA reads TGTGCCAGCAGTCGAAAGACCGCCTCCTACGAGCAGTACTTC. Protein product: CASSRKTASYEQYF.

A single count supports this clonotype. The CDR3 sequence is CASSPPGTLYEQYF. As DNA, the CDR3 is TGTGCCAGCTCACCACCCGGGACACTCTACGAGCAGTACTTC. The V and J genes are TRBV18 and TRBJ2-7; possibly TRBD1 for D (6 bases). The CDR3 has 14 residues. V gave up 0 bases and J gave up 3 bases, with 9 bases separating them. The germline gives CDR1 KGHSH, CDR2 LQKENI.

Here the CDR3 reads CASSRDRGHSNQPQHF. As DNA, the CDR3 is TGCGCCAGCAGCAGGGACAGGGGCCATAGCAATCAGCCCCAGCATTTT. J is TRBJ1-5 and V is TRBV5-1, with 10 nucleotides matching TRBD1. The CDR3 is made up of 16 amino acids. The V segment lost 4 bases and the J segment 0 bases; nucleotides outside the gene matches: 4. Germline V CDR1 and CDR2: SGHRS, YFSETQ.

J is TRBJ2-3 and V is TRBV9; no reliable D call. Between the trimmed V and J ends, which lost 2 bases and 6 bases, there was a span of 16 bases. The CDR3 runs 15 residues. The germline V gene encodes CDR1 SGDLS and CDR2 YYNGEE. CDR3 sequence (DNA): TGTGCCAGCAGCGTCGCCGACGTGGGGTCTGATACGCAGTATTTT. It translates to CASSVADVGSDTQYF.

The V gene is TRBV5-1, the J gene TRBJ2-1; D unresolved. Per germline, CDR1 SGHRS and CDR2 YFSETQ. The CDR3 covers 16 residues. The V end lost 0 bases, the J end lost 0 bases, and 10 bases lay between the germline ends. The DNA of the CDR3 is TGCGCCAGCAGCTTGGGTAGGTTAAGCTCCTACAATGAGCAGTTCTTC. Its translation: CASSLGRLSSYNEQFF. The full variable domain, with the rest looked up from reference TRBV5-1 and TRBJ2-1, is KAGVTQTPRYLIKTRGQQVTLSCSPISGHRSVSWYQQTPGQGLQFLFEYFSETQRNKGNFPGRFSGRQFSNSRSEMNVSTLELGDSALYLCASSLGRLSSYNEQFFGPGTRLTVL.

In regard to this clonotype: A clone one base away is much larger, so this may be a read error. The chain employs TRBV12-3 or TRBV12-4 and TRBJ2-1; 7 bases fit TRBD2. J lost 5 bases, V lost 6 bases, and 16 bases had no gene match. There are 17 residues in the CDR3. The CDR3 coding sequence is TGTGCCAGCAGCCCTGTGGTACGGGAGGATTTCCACAATGAGCAGTTCTTC. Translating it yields CASSPVVREDFHNEQFF.

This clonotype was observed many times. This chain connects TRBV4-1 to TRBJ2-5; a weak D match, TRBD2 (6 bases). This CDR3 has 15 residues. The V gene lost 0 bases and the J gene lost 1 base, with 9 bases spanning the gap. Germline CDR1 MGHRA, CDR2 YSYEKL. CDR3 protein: CASSQDPGVQETQYF. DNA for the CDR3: TGCGCCAGCAGCCAAGATCCGGGGGTCCAAGAGACCCAGTACTTC.

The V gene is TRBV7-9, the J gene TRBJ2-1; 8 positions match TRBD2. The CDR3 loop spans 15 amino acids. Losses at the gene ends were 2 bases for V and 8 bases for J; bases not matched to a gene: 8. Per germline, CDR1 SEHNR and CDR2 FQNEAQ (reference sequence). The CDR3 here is CASSLQGGGSHEQFF. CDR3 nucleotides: TGTGCCAGCAGCTTACAAGGCGGGGGGAGCCATGAGCAGTTCTTC. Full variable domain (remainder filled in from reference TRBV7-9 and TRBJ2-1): DTGVSQNPRHKITKRGQNVTFRCDPISEHNRLYWYRQTLGQGPEFLTYFQNEAQLEKSRLLSDRFSAERPKGSFSTLEIQRTEQGDSAMYLCASSLQGGGSHEQFFGPGTRLTVL.

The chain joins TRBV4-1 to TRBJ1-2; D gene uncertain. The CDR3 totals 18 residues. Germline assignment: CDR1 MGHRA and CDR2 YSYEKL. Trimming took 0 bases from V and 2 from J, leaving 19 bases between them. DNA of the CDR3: TGCGCCAGCAGCCAAGAAGGGCCCGACTTTTATTTCAACTATGGCTACACCTTC. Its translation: CASSQEGPDFYFNYGYTF.